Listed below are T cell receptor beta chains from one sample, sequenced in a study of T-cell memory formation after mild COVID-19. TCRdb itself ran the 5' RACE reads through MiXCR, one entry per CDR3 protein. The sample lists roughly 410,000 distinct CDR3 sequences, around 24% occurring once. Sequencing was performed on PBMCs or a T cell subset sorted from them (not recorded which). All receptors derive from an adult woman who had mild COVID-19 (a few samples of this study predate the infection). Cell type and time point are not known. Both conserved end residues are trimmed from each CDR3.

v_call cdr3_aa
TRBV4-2 ASSQGLHGGQETQY
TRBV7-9 ASSHGGYKLYEQY
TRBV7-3 ASRPGALNTGELF
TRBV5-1 ASSLGDRVNEQF
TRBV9 ASSATGASVGGELF
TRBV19 ASKGDSYNEQF
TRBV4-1 ASSQERLNTEAF
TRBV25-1 ASSEASSTGELF
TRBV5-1 ASKGTGFGNTIY
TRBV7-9 ASLRAGVGETQY
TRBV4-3 ASSPWTGLDSPLH